This T cell receptor beta chain is drawn from a study of T cell responses to AZD1222 COVID-19 vaccine. Profiled with immunoSEQ multiplex PCR; TCRdb holds only in-frame clones, not every one. The repertoire consists of 53,000 or so clones, with 75% to 90% occurring once and the leading ten covering about 21%. J was trimmed by 3 bases and V by 3 bases; bases with no gene match: 13. CDR1 SGHTA and CDR2 FQGNSA come from the germline V gene. This CDR3 contains 18 residues. General study points: Following two doses of AZD1222, Spike-specific TCR breadth and depth rose.

Points on this clone: Its antigen is unidentified.

The receptor's source is an adult in good health. The V call is TRBV7-2, the J call TRBJ1-3, with 8 bases aligning to TRBD1. The sample consisted of peripheral blood, taken on day 0 of MenACWY control vaccination. CDR3 sequence reads: CASSLGFRQGASGNTIYF. The CDR3, as DNA: TGTGCCAGCAGCTTGGGGTTTCGGCAGGGGGCTAGTGGAAACACCATATATTTT.